This entry features one TCR beta chain sequence. The CDR3 is 15 amino acids. V trimming: 4 bases; J trimming: 11 bases; junction bases outside the gene matches: 7. Germline-derived CDR1 and CDR2 are LGHDT and YNNKEL (reference sequence). Source study methods: Reference gene primer amplification yielded estimated nucleated cell counts. Using immunoSEQ multiplex PCR, the repertoire was profiled, and TCRdb retains in-frame clones only, with some absent. From that table come the V and J calls and clone size; the DNA was used to work out D and trimming. The table lists approximately 76,000 clones, 70% to 90% of them singletons. This sample was included in a study of blood T cell repertoires in COVID-19. About the research overall: Researchers got acute and convalescent COVID-19 samples from the United States, Italy and Spain. Sample material is recorded as cDNA or gDNA derived from T cells, B-cell-depleted T cells, or PBMCs.

Sample: peripheral blood. The rearrangement uses TRBV3-1 (or the pseudogene TRBV3-2) and TRBJ2-3; 15 nucleotides align to TRBD2. This clonotype was obtained from a young man with acute or convalescent COVID-19. CDR3 DNA sequence: TGTGCCAGCAGCCCAAAAGGACTAGCGGGAGGGATGCAGTATTTT. Residues: CASSPKGLAGGMQYF.